The 24 T cell receptor beta chains listed next were all sequenced from one sample in a study of T cells in Graves' hyperthyroidism and ophthalmopathy (dated 2019 in TCRdb). The library was produced with multiplex PCR. Data came from an Illumina HiSeq 2000. Amplification of TCR beta CDR3 regions was carried out from RNA transcripts. For the first round of RT-PCR on the TCR CDR3, the HTBI primer set was used together with the Qiagen OneStep RT-PCR kit. TCRdb's own reprocessing of the public reads used fastp at Q25 and MiXCR and kept productive beta chains. Identical CDR3 protein sequences are pooled into one entry, listed with their most common genes and DNA. This sample comprises approximately 300,000 distinct CDR3 sequences, 17% of them detected only once. In total, the top ten clones hold less than 70% of the sample. The material sequenced was blood. These receptors came from an older woman with Graves' ophthalmopathy.

This clonotype was picked up many times. The chain is built from TRBV5-1 and TRBJ2-1, with D perhaps TRBD2 (5 bases). V lost 0 bases, J lost 0 bases, and 16 bases lay in between. Germline V CDR1 and CDR2: SGHRS, YFSETQ. This CDR3 has 18 residues. This CDR3 reads CASSLAGGLISSYNEQFF. CDR3 nucleotides: TGCGCCAGCAGCTTGGCCGGCGGGCTGATCAGCTCCTACAATGAGCAGTTCTTC.

A few counts support this clonotype. This chain uses TRBV5-1 with TRBJ2-7; 10 positions agree with TRBD1. Unmatched junction bases numbered 12, after V lost 4 bases and J lost 5 bases. The germline gives CDR1 SGHRS, CDR2 YFSETQ. This CDR3 has 16 amino acids. The CDR3 coding sequence is TGCGCCAGCAGCCCCAGCCCCGGGACAGGGGAGAACGAGCAGTACTTC. Residues: CASSPSPGTGENEQYF.

This clonotype was detected many times. The genes are TRBV27 and TRBJ2-5; D possibly corresponds to TRBD1 (6 bases). V was clipped by 6 bases and J by 4 bases, with 15 bases between them. The CDR3 is made up of 14 amino acids. The germline CDR1 and CDR2 sequences are MNHEY and SMNVEV (reference sequence). In nucleotides, the CDR3 is TGTGCCAGCAGCCCTCAACAGGGTAGAGAGACCCAGTACTTC. It encodes CASSPQQGRETQYF.

In this sample, this clonotype turned up a few times. The gene calls are TRBV7-2 and TRBJ1-1, with D possibly being TRBD1 (6 bases). The CDR3 runs to 15 residues. Germline CDR1 SGHTA, CDR2 FQGNSA. V lost 5 bases, J lost 0 bases, and 13 bases lay in between. The CDR3 region has the DNA TGTGCCAGCAGCCCACACAGGGAACTGAACACTGAAGCTTTCTTT. Its protein is CASSPHRELNTEAFF.

This clonotype was recorded many times. J is TRBJ2-3 and V is TRBV28, with TRBD2 as a possible D gene (5 bases). V gave up 5 bases and J gave up 7 bases, with 10 bases separating them. From germline, CDR1 is MDHEN and CDR2 SYDVKM. The CDR3 length is 12 residues. The CDR3 loop is CASSVRVNTQYF. The CDR3 coding sequence is TGTGCCAGCAGTGTGAGGGTGAATACGCAGTATTTT.

The CDR3 loop reads CASSPRTELYSNQPQHF. CDR3 DNA sequence: TGCGCCAGCAGCCCCCGGACAGAGCTCTATAGCAATCAGCCCCAGCATTTT. The V gene is TRBV4-1, the J gene TRBJ1-5; D might be TRBD1 (6 bases). The CDR3 spans 17 residues. Trimming shortened V by 4 bases and J by 0 bases, and 16 bases separated the two germline ends. Germline V gives CDR1 MGHRA, CDR2 YSYEKL.

This clonotype came up many times. The V call is TRBV12-3 or TRBV12-4, the J call TRBJ2-4; D could derive from TRBD1 or TRBD2 (5 bases each). Trimming took 3 bases from V and 0 from J, leaving 12 bases between them. The CDR3 runs 16 residues. The CDR3 is CASSFSGTGAKNIQYF. CDR3 DNA sequence: TGTGCCAGCAGTTTCTCAGGGACCGGAGCCAAAAACATTCAGTACTTC.

In its sample, this clonotype was seen many times. This chain connects TRBV7-2 to TRBJ1-2, with TRBD1 as a possible D gene (6 bases). Deletions cut 5 bases from V and 4 bases from J, with 17 bases between. The CDR3 is 15 amino acids. Looked up from germline, CDR1 is SGHTA and CDR2 is FQGNSA. In DNA, the CDR3 is TGTGCCAGCAGCCTGACAGGAGACGCTATCTATGGCTACACCTTC. This gives the protein CASSLTGDAIYGYTF.

This clonotype was counted many times. V usage is TRBV7-9 and J usage is TRBJ2-5, with 8 bases matching TRBD2. J gave up 2 bases and V 5 bases, and 7 bases lay outside the gene matches. The CDR3 totals 15 residues. CDR1 and CDR2 (germline): SEHNR, FQNEAQ (reference sequence). CDR3 amino acids: CASSLLAGPQETQYF. Written as DNA, the CDR3 is TGTGCCAGCAGCCTCTTAGCGGGGCCACAAGAGACCCAGTACTTC.

This clonotype was counted between two and nine times. V and J are TRBV18 and TRBJ2-2; 7 bases are a match to TRBD1. The V and J ends lost 10 bases and 7 bases, in that order; junction bases with no gene match: 9. CDR3 length equals 13 residues. Germline V gene data show CDR1 as KGHSH and CDR2 as LQKENI. CDR3 in amino acids: CANKQGLDGELFF. CDR3 nucleotide sequence: TGTGCCAACAAACAGGGGCTGGACGGGGAGCTGTTTTTT.

At least ten counts were recorded for this clonotype. The chain is built from TRBV20-1 and TRBJ2-7; D is perhaps TRBD1 or TRBD2 (5 bases each). The CDR3 has 13 residues. Germline V lookup: CDR1 DFQATT, CDR2 SNEGSKA (reference sequence). CDR3 nucleotide sequence: TGCAGCCTGAACCGGGACCAAACCTACGAGCAGTACTTC. It specifies CSLNRDQTYEQYF.

This clonotype was seen at least ten times. The V gene is TRBV20-1, the J gene TRBJ2-7; D possibly corresponds to TRBD1 (5 bases). Germline CDR1 is DFQATT and CDR2 is SNEGSKA (reference sequence). The CDR3 has 15 amino acids. V was shortened by 6 bases and J by 1 base, with 19 bases between the two germline ends. DNA for the CDR3: TGCAGTGCCATACATGCTCTAGGGGATTCCTACGAGCAGTACTTC. Translation: CSAIHALGDSYEQYF.

V is TRBV4-2 and J is TRBJ2-1; no clear D. The CDR3 covers 16 residues. The germline V gene encodes CDR1 LGHNA and CDR2 YNFKEQ. With 0 bases removed from V and 0 bases from J, the gap between germline ends came to 9 bases. The CDR3 DNA reads TGTGCCAGCAGCCAAGAAACATCGAGCTCCTACAATGAGCAGTTCTTC. Amino acid sequence: CASSQETSSSYNEQFF.

This clonotype was detected many times. The chain couples TRBV2 to TRBJ1-3; D is unclear. Germline CDR1 is SNHLY and CDR2 is FYNNEI. Trimming removed 6 bases at V and 0 bases at J, with 9 bases between. The CDR3 runs 14 residues. DNA for the CDR3: TGTGCCAGCAGGACCGGGTTCTCTGGAAACACCATATATTTT. This codes for CASRTGFSGNTIYF.

The table lists this clonotype with many counts. The chain couples TRBV7-2 to TRBJ1-6; D may be TRBD1 (6 bases). The CDR3 sequence is 13 residues long. Per germline, CDR1 SGHTA and CDR2 FQGNSA. Trimming left V 6 bases short and J 8 bases short, with 11 bases between. The DNA for the CDR3 is TGTGCCAGCAGACCACAGGGCCATTCACCCCTCCACTTT. This sequence encodes CASRPQGHSPLHF.

This chain joins TRBV5-1 and TRBJ1-6; D is ambiguous. Germline loops: CDR1 SGHRS, CDR2 YFSETQ. Deletions cut 3 bases from V and 7 bases from J, with 14 bases between. The CDR3 contains 15 residues. The chain's CDR3 is CASSWGRLINSPLHF. The CDR3 DNA is TGCGCCAGCAGCTGGGGTAGACTGATAAATTCACCCCTCCACTTT.

The V gene is TRBV9, the J gene TRBJ1-4; D gene uncertain. Germline CDR1 reads SGDLS; CDR2 reads YYNGEE. The CDR3 runs to 15 residues. The V gene lost 3 bases and the J gene lost 3 bases, with 12 bases spanning the gap. CDR3 sequence: CASSAGGVANEKLFF. CDR3 coding DNA: TGTGCCAGCAGCGCCGGTGGGGTGGCTAATGAAAAACTGTTTTTT.

This clonotype was seen at least ten times. The V call is TRBV5-1, the J call TRBJ2-3; TRBD2 agrees at 8 bases. CDR3 length: 16 amino acids. Trimming took 0 bases from V and 1 from J; bases not matched to a gene: 4. Per the germline V gene, CDR1 is SGHRS and CDR2 is YFSETQ. This CDR3 is CASSLEPAGGTDTQYF. The CDR3 region has the DNA TGCGCCAGCAGCTTGGAGCCAGCGGGGGGCACAGATACGCAGTATTTT.

This clonotype came up many times. The rearrangement links TRBV7-2 to TRBJ2-7; D is ambiguous. Trimming took off 3 bases at V and 5 bases at J, with 11 bases between the two ends. The CDR3 spans 13 residues. Germline V gene sequence: CDR1 SGHTA, CDR2 FQGNSA. CDR3 region: CASSLGSNNEQYF. DNA for the CDR3: TGTGCCAGCAGCTTGGGATCGAACAACGAGCAGTACTTC.

This clonotype was counted ten times or more. This chain links TRBV6-2 or TRBV6-3 with TRBJ2-4; D may correspond to TRBD1 or TRBD2 (5 bases each). Per the germline V gene, CDR1 is MNHEY and CDR2 is SVGEGT. The V and J ends lost 4 bases and 4 bases respectively, with 14 bases between them. There are 15 residues in the CDR3. In DNA form, the CDR3 reads TGTGCCAGCAGTTTTCCGACAGCGGCGAAAAACATTCAGTACTTC. It yields the protein CASSFPTAAKNIQYF.

The J gene is TRBJ1-2, the V gene TRBV6-1, with no clear D. V shed 7 bases and J shed 1 base, with 13 bases lying between them. The CDR3 runs to 14 residues. CDR1 is MNHNS and CDR2 is SASEGT in the germline V gene. CDR3 sequence (DNA): TGTGCCAGCAATGATGGTAACCTTAACTATGGCTACACCTTC. This codes for CASNDGNLNYGYTF.

This clonotype has a handful of counts. The genes are TRBV4-3 and TRBJ2-1; no clear D gene. The V gene lost 0 bases and the J gene lost 7 bases, with 10 bases spanning the gap. Looked up from germline, CDR1 is LGHNA and CDR2 is YSLEER. The CDR3 totals 14 residues. The CDR3 here is CASSQELGRNEQFF. The CDR3 DNA reads TGCGCCAGCAGCCAAGAATTAGGAAGAAATGAGCAGTTCTTC.

This clonotype appeared many times. This rearrangement joins TRBV7-3 to TRBJ1-1; a weak D match, TRBD1 (6 bases). Trimming removed 5 bases at V and 5 bases at J, with 15 bases between. CDR1 SGHTA and CDR2 FQGTGA come from the germline V gene. The CDR3 consists of 14 residues. CDR3 nucleotides: TGTGCCAGCAGCCCCTCAGGCCAGGGGACTGAAGCTTTCTTT. Translation gives CASSPSGQGTEAFF.

There are many counts of this clonotype. This chain connects TRBV2 to TRBJ2-3; 11 bases line up with TRBD2. J was trimmed by 2 bases and V by 5 bases; bases with no gene match: 12. The CDR3 loop spans 18 amino acids. CDR1 and CDR2 from the germline V gene are SNHLY and FYNNEI. CDR3 loop: CASSRTSGGLSNTDTQYF. The CDR3 coding sequence is TGTGCCAGCAGTAGAACTAGCGGGGGACTCTCCAACACAGATACGCAGTATTTT.